This T cell receptor (beta chain) comes out of a study of blood T cells in healthy people across ages (dated by TCRdb to the mid-2010s). Notes on the research overall: In model experiments, roughly one uniquely barcoded TCR beta cDNA molecule per two T cells was captured by template switching. Donors of different ages were randomly distributed across sequencing lanes to avoid experimental bias. Using the same blood draw, the study looked at two additional independent replicas of 1 million unique cDNA reads for two donors, one aged 18 to 30 and the other aged 80 or older. The donors were divided into four age groups: young (average around 16 years), middle-aged (approximately 41), aged (around 67) and long-lived (roughly 82). Age-related changes in TCR beta repertoire diversity were measured in the study by deep sequencing normalized with unique cDNA molecular identifiers.

The CDR3 runs 14 amino acids, cysteine and phenylalanine included. Only the CDR3 DNA stays, 42 bases, in frame from base 1. From the germline V gene (reference sequence), CDR1 is WNHNN and CDR2 is SYGVQD. The method behind the library was 5' RACE. Instrument used: Illumina HiSeq 2500. A second PCR of roughly 6 to 11 cycles was performed with a sample-barcoded 5' primer and a J-beta primer mix. Each TCR beta cDNA molecule received a unique molecular identifier from a template-switch 5' adaptor carrying 12 random nucleotides. Each sample yielded at least 2.5 million CDR3-containing paired-end reads. First-strand cDNA was synthesized from all RNA with the Mint cDNA synthesis kit, primed by a TRBC-specific oligonucleotide. All cDNA was treated with uracil-DNA glycosylase and then went through a first 18-cycle PCR with the universal primers M1SS and BC2_uni_R. The original methods were these. For normalization, 1 million high-quality reads were randomly selected from each sample, with every read carrying a distinct molecular identifier. Reads sharing molecular identifiers were discarded rather than binned into consensus sequences. CDR3 identification, clonotype clustering and error correction used MiTCR with a Q25 quality threshold and the strictest error-elimination algorithm. Lower-bound total TCR beta diversity was estimated with a nonparametric unseen species model using Euler transformation. Using fastp trimming at Q25 and MiXCR clonotype assembly, TCRdb reanalyzed the public sequencing data and kept in-frame beta chains. CDR3 protein duplicates are merged, each entry listing the most common genes and DNA. TCRdb, not the original authors, processed these V and J calls. The sample table shows about 800,000 distinct CDR3 sequences, and over 45% are seen once. The top ten constitute 22% of the sample.

The donors were a few dozen Caucasian individuals from Russia, aged 6 to 90 years, who were systemically healthy. Each donor gave 8.5 to 10 milliliters of peripheral blood, collected into EDTA-treated Vacutainer tubes. Ficoll-Paque density-gradient centrifugation was used to isolate PBMCs, with at least 6 million per sample. Trizol reagent was used to extract total RNA from the PBMCs, yielding at least 6 micrograms per sample. Naive CD45RAhigh/CD27high T cell percentages were measured by flow cytometry on a PBMC aliquot from every donor. A remark on this clonotype: No antigen is known for it. Compared with germline, one end of the junction differs, possibly owing to a read error.

Results the study describes overall, beyond this receptor: The long-lived group showed more naive CD4+ T cells, fewer expanded clones and increased TCR diversity than the aged group, suggesting age selection. There was a strong correlation between observed TCR beta diversity and the percentage of naive T cells measured by flow cytometry. Donor CMV infection status was unknown, potentially confounding age-related changes in expanded clonotypes. Observed TCR beta diversity per million T cells fell roughly linearly with age, and a significant reduction was already apparent by age approximately 40. Bulk unsorted PBMC profiling prevented conclusive comparison of naive and antigen-experienced compartments. Estimates of total diversity based on one million sequenced T cells were considered lower bounds and underestimates.

Material for sequencing was blood. Recombination joined TRBV10-1 with TRBJ1-2, with no confident D gene call. The sequence derives from a man aged 25 to 45 in good health. Read as DNA, the sequence is TGTGCCATCAGTGAGAGGGCAGCACCTTATGGCTACACCTTC. Its amino acids are CAISERAAPYGYTF.